These 2 T cell receptor beta chains came from one sample sequenced in a study of STAT5B mutations in CD4+ large granular lymphocyte leukemia. The method was immunoSEQ multiplex PCR; TCRdb's version includes in-frame clones alone and lacks a portion of them. The repertoire holds over 30,000 clones, with about 85% as singletons. Sequences were obtained from CD4+ T cells from blood buffy coats. Source of these receptors: a human donor in good health.

V and J are TRBV29-1 and TRBJ2-1; 7 positions match TRBD1. J was trimmed by 2 bases and V by 5 bases; bases with no gene match: 6. Germline CDR1 and CDR2: SQVTM and ANQGSEA. The CDR3 has 14 amino acids. CDR3 sequence: CSVLDRSTYNEQFF. DNA of the CDR3: TGCAGCGTTCTGGACAGGAGTACCTACAATGAGCAGTTCTTC.

A few counts support this clone. The same CDR3 also results from other DNA sequences found in this sample. The chain joins TRBV28 to TRBJ2-7; the D is unclear. V was trimmed by 3 bases and J by 4 bases, leaving 4 bases between them. Germline CDR1 reads MDHEN; CDR2 reads SYDVKM. This CDR3 region has 11 residues. The CDR3 region is CASSLGYEQYF. The DNA for the CDR3 is TGTGCCAGCAGTTTGGGGTACGAGCAGTACTTC.